Listed below are T cell receptor beta chains from one sample, sequenced in a study of T cell repertoires in cytomegalovirus infection. TCRdb analysed the reads with MiXCR anew, one entry per CDR3 protein. Counted here are almost 550,000 distinct CDR3 sequences, approximately 15% occurring once; the ten biggest clones make up under 30%. Sequencing was done on a sample of CD8+ T cells from PBMCs. The source of these receptors is a human donor in good health (CMV status not recorded). Some clones in this sample may be carry-over from other donors' samples. The CDR3 runs from the conserved cysteine through the conserved F or W.

length: 13; V: TRBV27; CDR3: CASSLTGGSEAFF
length: 11; V: TRBV7-8; CDR3: CASSLGGPLHF
length: 14; V: TRBV7-9; CDR3: CASSTTGALYEQYF
length: 14; V: TRBV11-2; CDR3: CASSSPLFRDTQYF
length: 12; V: TRBV12-5; CDR3: CASGSAGDTIYF
length: 12; V: TRBV19; CDR3: CASSISSNEQYF
length: 15; V: TRBV2; CDR3: CASPGSRQGNTEAFF
length: 15; V: TRBV24-1; CDR3: CATSDQGSNTGELLF
length: 14; V: TRBV29-1; CDR3: CSVDNAGGAGELFF
length: 13; V: TRBV9; CDR3: CASSVGRTDEQYF
length: 20; V: TRBV2; CDR3: CASKWLSSGVRVGVTDTQYF
length: 15; V: TRBV7-9; CDR3: CASSLVGVRTDTQYF
length: 15; V: TRBV11-1; CDR3: CASSLGAGISYEQYF
length: 13; V: TRBV11-2; CDR3: CASSYDRGDEQFF
length: 15; V: TRBV5-1; CDR3: CASSLGGASNTEAFF
length: 17; V: TRBV7-4; CDR3: CASSNPGGGTSYNEQFF
length: 13; V: TRBV7-2; CDR3: CASSWDRNTEAFF
length: 12; V: TRBV27; CDR3: CASSLRGKKLFF
length: 15; V: TRBV12-3/TRBV12-4; CDR3: CASSLARRTNYGYTF
length: 14; V: TRBV27; CDR3: CASTSGGRTMRQFF
length: 15; V: TRBV9; CDR3: CASSVSRVADNEQFF
length: 16; V: TRBV4-1; CDR3: CASSQDQGEGLYEQYF
length: 14; V: TRBV5-4; CDR3: CASSDGTVQNIQYF
length: 15; V: TRBV5-6; CDR3: CASSFPSGSRNEQFF
length: 14; V: TRBV19; CDR3: CATTTTGSYNEQFF
length: 16; V: TRBV6-1; CDR3: CASSEDGRGPYNEQFF
length: 17; V: TRBV7-8; CDR3: CASSLFDPWVRNQPQHF
length: 18; V: TRBV7-9; CDR3: CASSGQTSGGGQSYEQYF
length: 18; V: TRBV12-5; CDR3: CASGLGGLAGGSYNEQFF
length: 16; V: TRBV28; CDR3: CASSLTEYRETTEAFF
length: 12; V: TRBV5-6; CDR3: CASQGRYTEAFF
length: 12; V: TRBV24-1; CDR3: CATSEAGREQYF
length: 16; V: TRBV9; CDR3: CASSGGADRPKNTQYF
length: 13; V: TRBV7-3; CDR3: CASSSDSTYEQDF
length: 16; V: TRBV12-3/TRBV12-4; CDR3: CASSLSGRGNYQPQHF
length: 12; V: TRBV27; CDR3: CASGPNNQPQHF
length: 16; V: TRBV4-2; CDR3: CASSQEGAGGRHEQYF
length: 12; V: TRBV24-1; CDR3: CATSELGDEAFF